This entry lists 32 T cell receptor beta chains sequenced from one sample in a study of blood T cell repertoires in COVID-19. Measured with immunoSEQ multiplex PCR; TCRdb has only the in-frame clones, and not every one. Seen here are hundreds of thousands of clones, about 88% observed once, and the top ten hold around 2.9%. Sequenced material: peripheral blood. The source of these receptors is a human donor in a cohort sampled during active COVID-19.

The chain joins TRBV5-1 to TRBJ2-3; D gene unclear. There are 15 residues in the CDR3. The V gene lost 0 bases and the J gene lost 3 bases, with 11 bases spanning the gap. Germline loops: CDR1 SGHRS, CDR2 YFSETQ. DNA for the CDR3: TGCGCCAGCAGCTTGGTAATGGGCGCGACAGATACGCAGTATTTT. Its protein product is CASSLVMGATDTQYF.

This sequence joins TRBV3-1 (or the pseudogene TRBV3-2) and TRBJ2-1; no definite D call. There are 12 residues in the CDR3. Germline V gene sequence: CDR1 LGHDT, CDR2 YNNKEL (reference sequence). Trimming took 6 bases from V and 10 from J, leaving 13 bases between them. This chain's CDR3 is CASSLLGREQFF. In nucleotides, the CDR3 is TGTGCCAGCAGTCTTCTGGGCAGGGAGCAGTTCTTC.

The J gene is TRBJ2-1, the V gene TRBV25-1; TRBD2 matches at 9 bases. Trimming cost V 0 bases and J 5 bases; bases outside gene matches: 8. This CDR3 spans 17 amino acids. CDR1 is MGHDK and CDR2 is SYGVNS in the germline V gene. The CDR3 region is CASSEYGRTSANNEQFF. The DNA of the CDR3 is TGTGCCAGCAGTGAATACGGTCGGACTAGCGCGAACAATGAGCAGTTCTTC. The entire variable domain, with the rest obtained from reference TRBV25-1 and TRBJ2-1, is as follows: EADIYQTPRYLVIGTGKKITLECSQTMGHDKMYWYQQDPGMELHLIHYSYGVNSTEKGDLSSESTVSRIRTEHFPLTLESARPSHTSQYLCASSEYGRTSANNEQFFGPGTRLTVL.

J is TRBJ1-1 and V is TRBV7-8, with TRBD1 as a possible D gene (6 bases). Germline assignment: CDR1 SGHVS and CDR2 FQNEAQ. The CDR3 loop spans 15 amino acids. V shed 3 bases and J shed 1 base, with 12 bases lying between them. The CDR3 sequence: CASSFRTATNTEAFF. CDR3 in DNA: TGTGCCAGCAGCTTTCGGACAGCGACGAACACTGAAGCTTTCTTT.

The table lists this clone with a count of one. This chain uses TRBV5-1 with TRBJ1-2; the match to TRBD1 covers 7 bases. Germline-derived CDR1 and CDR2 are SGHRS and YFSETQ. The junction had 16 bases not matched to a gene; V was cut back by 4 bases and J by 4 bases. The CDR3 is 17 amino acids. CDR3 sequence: CASSGQESGQLLYGYTF. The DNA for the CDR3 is TGCGCCAGCAGCGGCCAGGAGTCGGGACAGCTCCTCTATGGCTACACCTTC. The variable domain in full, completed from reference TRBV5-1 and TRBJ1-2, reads KAGVTQTPRYLIKTRGQQVTLSCSPISGHRSVSWYQQTPGQGLQFLFEYFSETQRNKGNFPGRFSGRQFSNSRSEMNVSTLELGDSALYLCASSGQESGQLLYGYTFGSGTRLTVV.

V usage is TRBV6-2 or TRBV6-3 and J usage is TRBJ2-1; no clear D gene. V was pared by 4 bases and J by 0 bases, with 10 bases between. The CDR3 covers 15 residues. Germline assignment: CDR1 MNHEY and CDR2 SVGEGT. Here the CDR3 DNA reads TGTGCCAGCAGTTTCCAGCGTATCTCCTACAATGAGCAGTTCTTC. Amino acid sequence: CASSFQRISYNEQFF.

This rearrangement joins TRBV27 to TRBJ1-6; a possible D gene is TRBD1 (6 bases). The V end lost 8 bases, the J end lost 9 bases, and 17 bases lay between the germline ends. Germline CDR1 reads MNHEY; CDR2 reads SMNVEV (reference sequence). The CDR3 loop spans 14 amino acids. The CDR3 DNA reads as TGTGCCAGCCAGGGGATTTCCGCCGTTTCACCCCTCCACTTT. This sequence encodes CASQGISAVSPLHF.

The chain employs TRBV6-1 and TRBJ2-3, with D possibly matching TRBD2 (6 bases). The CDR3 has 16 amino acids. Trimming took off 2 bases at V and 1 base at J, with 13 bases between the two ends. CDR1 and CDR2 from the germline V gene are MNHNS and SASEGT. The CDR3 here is CASSETGGLGTDTQYF. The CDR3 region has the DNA TGTGCCAGCAGTGAAACCGGGGGACTTGGCACAGATACGCAGTATTTT.

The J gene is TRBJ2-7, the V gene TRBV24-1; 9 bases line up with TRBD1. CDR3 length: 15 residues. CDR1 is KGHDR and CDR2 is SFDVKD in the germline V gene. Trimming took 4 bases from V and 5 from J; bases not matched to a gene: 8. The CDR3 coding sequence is TGTGCCACCAGTGACCCGGGACAGGGTTCCCACGAGCAGTACTTC. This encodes CATSDPGQGSHEQYF.

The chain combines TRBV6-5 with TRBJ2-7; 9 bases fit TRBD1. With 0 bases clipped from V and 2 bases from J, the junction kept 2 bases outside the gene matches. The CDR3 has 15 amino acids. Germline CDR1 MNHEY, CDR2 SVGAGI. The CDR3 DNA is TGTGCCAGCAGTTACTCGAGACAGGGGGCCTACGAGCAGTACTTC. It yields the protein CASSYSRQGAYEQYF.

CDR3 protein: CASSQKDFRDSYEQYF. The CDR3, as DNA: TGTGCCAGCAGCCAAAAAGATTTCCGGGACTCCTACGAGCAGTACTTC. The chain employs TRBV14 and TRBJ2-7, with a weak D call TRBD2 (5 bases). CDR1 is SGHDN, CDR2 FVKESK, per germline. Trimming cost V 2 bases and J 0 bases, with 14 bases left between them. CDR3 length equals 16 residues.

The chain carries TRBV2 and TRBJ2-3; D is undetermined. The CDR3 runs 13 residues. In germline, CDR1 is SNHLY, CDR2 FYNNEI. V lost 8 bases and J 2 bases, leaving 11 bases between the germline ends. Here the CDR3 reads CASGVKITDTQYF. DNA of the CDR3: TGTGCCAGCGGAGTGAAGATCACAGATACGCAGTATTTT.

The CDR3 DNA is TGTGCCAGCAACTACAGGGGGACTGGAGAGACCCAGTACTTC. Encoded protein: CASNYRGTGETQYF. The V and J genes are TRBV5-6 and TRBJ2-5; 8 bases map to TRBD1. V lost 6 bases and J lost 4; bases outside the gene matches: 8. The CDR3 length is 14 residues. Germline-derived CDR1 and CDR2 are SGHDT and YYEEEE.

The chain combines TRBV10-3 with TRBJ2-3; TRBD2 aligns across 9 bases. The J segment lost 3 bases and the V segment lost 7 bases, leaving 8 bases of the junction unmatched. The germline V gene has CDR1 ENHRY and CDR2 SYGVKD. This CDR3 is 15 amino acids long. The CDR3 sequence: CAITGGGGATDTQYF. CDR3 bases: TGTGCCATCACCGGCGGCGGGGGGGCTACAGATACGCAGTATTTT.

CDR3 in DNA: TGCGCCAGCAGCTTGGCCCCTAGTACAGAGACCCAGTACTTC. Its protein product is CASSLAPSTETQYF. The chain recombines TRBV5-1 with TRBJ2-5; D gene unclear. The germline V gene encodes CDR1 SGHRS and CDR2 YFSETQ. The ends were cut back, 0 bases at V and 4 bases at J, with 10 bases in the middle. The CDR3 contains 14 residues.

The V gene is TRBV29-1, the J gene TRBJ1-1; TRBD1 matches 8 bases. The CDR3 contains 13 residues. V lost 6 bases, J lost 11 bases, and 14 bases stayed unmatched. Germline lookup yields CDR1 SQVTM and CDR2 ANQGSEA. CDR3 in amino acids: CSVRWTGQEEAFF. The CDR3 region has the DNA TGCAGCGTAAGATGGACAGGGCAGGAAGAGGCTTTCTTT.

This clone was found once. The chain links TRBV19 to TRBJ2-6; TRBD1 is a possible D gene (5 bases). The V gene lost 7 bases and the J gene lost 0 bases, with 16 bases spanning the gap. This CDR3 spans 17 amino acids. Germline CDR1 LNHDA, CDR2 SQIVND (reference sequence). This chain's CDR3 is CASNSQKDSSGANVLTF. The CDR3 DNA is TGTGCCAGTAACTCACAAAAAGACAGCTCTGGGGCCAACGTCCTGACTTTC.

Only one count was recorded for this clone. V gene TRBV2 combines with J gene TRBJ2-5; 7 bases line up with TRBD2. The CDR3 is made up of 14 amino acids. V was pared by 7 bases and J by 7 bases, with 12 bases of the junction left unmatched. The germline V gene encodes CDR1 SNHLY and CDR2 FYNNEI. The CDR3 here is CASNFRRELGTQYF. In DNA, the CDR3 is TGTGCCAGCAATTTTAGGCGGGAGTTGGGGACCCAGTACTTC.

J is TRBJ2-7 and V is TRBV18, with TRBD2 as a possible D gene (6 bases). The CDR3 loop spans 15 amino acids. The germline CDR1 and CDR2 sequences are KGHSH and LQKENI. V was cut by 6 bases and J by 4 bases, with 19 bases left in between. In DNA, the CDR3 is TGTGCCAGCTCCCGGGGCGGGGAAAAGGGGTACGAGCAGTACTTC. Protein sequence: CASSRGGEKGYEQYF.

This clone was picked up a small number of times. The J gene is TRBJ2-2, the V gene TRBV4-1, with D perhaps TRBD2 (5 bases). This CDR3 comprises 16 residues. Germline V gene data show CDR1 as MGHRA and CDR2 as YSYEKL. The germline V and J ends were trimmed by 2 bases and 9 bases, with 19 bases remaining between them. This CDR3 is CASSQFIRKRARELFF. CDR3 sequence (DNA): TGCGCCAGCAGCCAATTTATAAGGAAGAGGGCTAGGGAGCTGTTTTTT.

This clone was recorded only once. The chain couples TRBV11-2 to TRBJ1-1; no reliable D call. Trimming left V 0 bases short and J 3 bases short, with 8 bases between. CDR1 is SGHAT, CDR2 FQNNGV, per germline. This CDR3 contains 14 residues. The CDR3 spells CASSLDHGDTEAFF. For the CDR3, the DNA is TGTGCCAGCAGCTTAGATCACGGGGACACTGAAGCTTTCTTT.

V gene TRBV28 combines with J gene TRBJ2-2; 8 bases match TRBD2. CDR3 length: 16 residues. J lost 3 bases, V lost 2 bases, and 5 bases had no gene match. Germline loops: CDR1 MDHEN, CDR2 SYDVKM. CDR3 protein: CASSLGAGEDTGELFF. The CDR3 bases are TGTGCCAGCAGTTTAGGAGCGGGAGAGGACACCGGGGAGCTGTTTTTT.

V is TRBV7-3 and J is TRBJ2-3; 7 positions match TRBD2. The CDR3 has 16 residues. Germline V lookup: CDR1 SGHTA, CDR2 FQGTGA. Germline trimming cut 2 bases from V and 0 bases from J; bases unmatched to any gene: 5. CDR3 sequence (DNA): TGTGCCAGCAGCTTACGCGGGACTACTAGCACAGATACGCAGTATTTT. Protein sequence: CASSLRGTTSTDTQYF.

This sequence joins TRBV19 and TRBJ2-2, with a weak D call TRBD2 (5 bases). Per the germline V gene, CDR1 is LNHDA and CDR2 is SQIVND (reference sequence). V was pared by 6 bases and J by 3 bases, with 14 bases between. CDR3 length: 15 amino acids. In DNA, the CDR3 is TGTGCCAGTAGACGGGGAGTAGTTCACACCGGGGAGCTGTTTTTT. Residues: CASRRGVVHTGELFF.

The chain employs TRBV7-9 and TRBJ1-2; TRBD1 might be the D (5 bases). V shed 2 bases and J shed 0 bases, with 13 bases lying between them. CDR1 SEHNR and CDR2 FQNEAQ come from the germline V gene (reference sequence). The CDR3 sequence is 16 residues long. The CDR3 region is CASSLLGANTNYGYTF. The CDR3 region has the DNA TGTGCCAGCAGCTTATTAGGGGCGAACACTAACTATGGCTACACCTTC.

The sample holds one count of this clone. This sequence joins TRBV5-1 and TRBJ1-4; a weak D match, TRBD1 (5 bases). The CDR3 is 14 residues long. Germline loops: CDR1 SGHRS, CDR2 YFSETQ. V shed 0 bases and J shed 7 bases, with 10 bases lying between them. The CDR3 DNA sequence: TGCGCCAGCAGCTTGGGGAGGGGTGGTGAAAAACTGTTTTTT. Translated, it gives CASSLGRGGEKLFF.

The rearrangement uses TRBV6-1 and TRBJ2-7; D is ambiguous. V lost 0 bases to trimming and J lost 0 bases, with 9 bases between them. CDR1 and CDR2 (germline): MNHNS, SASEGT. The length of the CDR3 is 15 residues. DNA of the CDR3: TGTGCCAGCAGTGAAGCGCATCACAACTCCTACGAGCAGTACTTC. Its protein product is CASSEAHHNSYEQYF.

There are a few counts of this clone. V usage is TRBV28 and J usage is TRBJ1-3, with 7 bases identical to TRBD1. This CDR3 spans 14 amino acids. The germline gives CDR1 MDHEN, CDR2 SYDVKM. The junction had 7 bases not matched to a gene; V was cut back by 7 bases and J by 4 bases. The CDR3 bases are TGTGCCAGCACTACAGGGGAGCCCGGAAACACCATATATTTT. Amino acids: CASTTGEPGNTIYF.

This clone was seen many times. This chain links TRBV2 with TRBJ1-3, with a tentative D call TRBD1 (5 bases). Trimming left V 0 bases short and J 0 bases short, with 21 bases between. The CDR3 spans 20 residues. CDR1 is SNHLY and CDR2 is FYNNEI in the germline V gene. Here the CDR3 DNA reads TGTGCCAGCAGTGAAGCACGGCAGGGCCCAAACTCATACTCTGGAAACACCATATATTTT. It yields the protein CASSEARQGPNSYSGNTIYF.

The CDR3 sequence is CASSIIPGQARSEQFF. Here the CDR3 DNA reads TGTGCCAGTAGTATAATACCGGGACAGGCTAGAAGTGAGCAGTTCTTC. V is TRBV19 and J is TRBJ2-1, with 8 bases identical to TRBD1. This CDR3 region has 16 residues. Per the germline V gene, CDR1 is LNHDA and CDR2 is SQIVND (reference sequence). Trimming cost V 2 bases and J 9 bases; bases outside gene matches: 12.

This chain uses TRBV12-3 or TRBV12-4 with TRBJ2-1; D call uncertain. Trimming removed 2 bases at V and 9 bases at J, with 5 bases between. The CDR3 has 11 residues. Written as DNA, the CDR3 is TGTGCCAGCAGTTTAAAGAGTGAGCAGTTCTTC. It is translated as CASSLKSEQFF.

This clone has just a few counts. CDR3 bases: TGTGCCAGCAGCAGACGAGGAAATCGTGAGATCCGGCAACCCGAAAAACTGTTTTTT. It yields the protein CASSRRGNREIRQPEKLFF. The gene calls are TRBV6-2 or TRBV6-3 and TRBJ1-4; D gene unclear. V lost 6 bases and J lost 8, with 31 bases in between. Per the germline V gene, CDR1 is MNHEY and CDR2 is SVGEGT. The CDR3 has 19 residues.